The clone carrying this T cell receptor (beta chain) was detected only a few times. This record comes from a study of T-cell reconstitution after alpha-beta-depleted transplantation in children. Per germline, CDR1 SGHTA and CDR2 FQGNSA. The CDR3 covers 13 residues. Deletions cut 7 bases from V and 0 bases from J, with 7 bases between. Preparation of the TCRbeta library involved a method that used unique molecular identifiers. TCRdb reprocessed the PCR reads via MiXCR and lists one record per CDR3 protein. The sample has some 590,000 distinct CDR3 sequences, 10% seen once. The TCR originated in a human donor who donated a stem cell graft to a child with acute myeloid leukemia. The sample here was PBMCs from the stem cell graft donor, taken from the stem cell graft. This chain links TRBV7-2 with TRBJ2-1; no clear D. This CDR3 is CASTGFSYNEQFF. In DNA form, the CDR3 reads TGTGCCAGCACCGGGTTCTCCTACAATGAGCAGTTCTTC.